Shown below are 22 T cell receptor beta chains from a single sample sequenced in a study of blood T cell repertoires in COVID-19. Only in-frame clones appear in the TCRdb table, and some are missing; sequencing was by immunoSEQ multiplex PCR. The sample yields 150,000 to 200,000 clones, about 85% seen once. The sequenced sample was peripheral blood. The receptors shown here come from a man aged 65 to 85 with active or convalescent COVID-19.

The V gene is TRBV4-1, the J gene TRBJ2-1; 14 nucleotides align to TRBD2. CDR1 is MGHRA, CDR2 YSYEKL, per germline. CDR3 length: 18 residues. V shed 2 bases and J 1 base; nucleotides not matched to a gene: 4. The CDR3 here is CASSQTGTSGSSYNEQFF. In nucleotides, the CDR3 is TGCGCCAGCAGCCAAACCGGGACTAGCGGGAGTTCCTACAATGAGCAGTTCTTC.

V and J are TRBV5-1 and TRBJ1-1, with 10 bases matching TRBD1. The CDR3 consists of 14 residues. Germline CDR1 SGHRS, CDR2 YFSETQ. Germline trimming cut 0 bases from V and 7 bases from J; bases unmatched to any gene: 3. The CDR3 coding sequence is TGCGCCAGCAGCTTGGCGGGACAGGGGAGTGAAGCTTTCTTT. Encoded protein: CASSLAGQGSEAFF.

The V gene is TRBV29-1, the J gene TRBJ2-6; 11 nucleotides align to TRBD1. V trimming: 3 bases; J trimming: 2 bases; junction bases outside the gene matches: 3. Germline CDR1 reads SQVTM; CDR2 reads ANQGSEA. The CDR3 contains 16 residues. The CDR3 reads CSVEGQGVAGANVLTF. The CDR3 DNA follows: TGCAGCGTTGAGGGACAGGGGGTAGCTGGGGCCAACGTCCTGACTTTC. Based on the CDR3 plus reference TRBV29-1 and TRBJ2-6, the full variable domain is SAVISQKPSRDICQRGTSLTIQCQVDSQVTMMFWYRQQPGQSLTLIATANQGSEATYESGFVIDKFPISRPNLTFSTLTVSNMSPEDSSIYLCSVEGQGVAGANVLTFGAGSRLTVL.

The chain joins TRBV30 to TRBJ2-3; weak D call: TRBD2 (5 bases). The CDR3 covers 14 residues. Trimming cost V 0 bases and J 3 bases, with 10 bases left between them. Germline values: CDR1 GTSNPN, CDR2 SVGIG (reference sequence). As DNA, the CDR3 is TGTGCCTGGAGTGTGGTGGGAGTGACAGATACGCAGTATTTT. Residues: CAWSVVGVTDTQYF.

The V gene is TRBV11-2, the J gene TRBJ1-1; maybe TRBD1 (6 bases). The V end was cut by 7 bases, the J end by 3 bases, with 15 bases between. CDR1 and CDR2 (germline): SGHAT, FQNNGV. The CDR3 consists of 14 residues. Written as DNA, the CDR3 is TGTGCCAGCAAAAAACAGGGTGGGGACACTGAAGCTTTCTTT. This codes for CASKKQGGDTEAFF.

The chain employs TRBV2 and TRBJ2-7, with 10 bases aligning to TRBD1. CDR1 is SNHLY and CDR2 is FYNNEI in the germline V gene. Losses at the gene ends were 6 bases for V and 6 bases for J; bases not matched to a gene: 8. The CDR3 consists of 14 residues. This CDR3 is CASSRTGTGAEQYF. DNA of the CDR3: TGTGCCAGCAGCCGCACCGGGACAGGGGCCGAGCAGTACTTC.

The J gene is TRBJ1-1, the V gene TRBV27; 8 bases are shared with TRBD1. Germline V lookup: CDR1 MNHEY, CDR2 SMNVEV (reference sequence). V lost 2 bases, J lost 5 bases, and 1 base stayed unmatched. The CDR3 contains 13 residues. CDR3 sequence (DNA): TGTGCCAGCAGTTTACGGACAGGGACTGAAGCTTTCTTT. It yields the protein CASSLRTGTEAFF.

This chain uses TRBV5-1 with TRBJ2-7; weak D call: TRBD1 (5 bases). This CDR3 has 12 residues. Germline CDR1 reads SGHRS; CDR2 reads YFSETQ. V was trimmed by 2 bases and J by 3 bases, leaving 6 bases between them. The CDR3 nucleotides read TGCGCCAGCAGCTTAACAGGCTACGAGCAGTACTTC. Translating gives CASSLTGYEQYF. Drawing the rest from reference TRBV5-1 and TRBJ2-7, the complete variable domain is KAGVTQTPRYLIKTRGQQVTLSCSPISGHRSVSWYQQTPGQGLQFLFEYFSETQRNKGNFPGRFSGRQFSNSRSEMNVSTLELGDSALYLCASSLTGYEQYFGPGTRLTVT.

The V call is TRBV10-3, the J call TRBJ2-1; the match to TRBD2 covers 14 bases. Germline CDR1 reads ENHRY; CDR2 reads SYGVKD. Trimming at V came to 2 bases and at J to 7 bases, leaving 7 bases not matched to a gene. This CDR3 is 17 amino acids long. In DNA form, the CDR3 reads TGTGCCATCAGTGAGCTGACTAGCGGGAGGGCCTTTAATGAGCAGTTCTTC. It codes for CAISELTSGRAFNEQFF.

CDR3 protein: CASSALGAVDSPLHF. The CDR3 nucleotides are TGTGCCAGCAGCGCTTTGGGGGCTGTGGATTCACCCCTCCACTTT. The V call is TRBV9, the J call TRBJ1-6, with a weak D call TRBD1 (6 bases). V was clipped by 3 bases and J by 8 bases, with 15 bases between them. The length of the CDR3 is 15 residues. Germline-derived CDR1 and CDR2 are SGDLS and YYNGEE. The variable domain in full, completed from reference TRBV9 and TRBJ1-6, reads DSGVTQTPKHLITATGQRVTLRCSPRSGDLSVYWYQQSLDQGLQFLIQYYNGEERAKGNILERFSAQQFPDLHSELNLSSLELGDSALYFCASSALGAVDSPLHFGNGTRLTVT.

In DNA, the CDR3 is TGTGCCAGCAGTCGGGGGGGTGGAGGCTACACCTTC. Translating it yields CASSRGGGGYTF. V is TRBV12-3 or TRBV12-4 and J is TRBJ1-2; D might be TRBD1 (5 bases). V gave up 5 bases and J gave up 8 bases, with 12 bases separating them. The CDR3 runs to 12 residues.

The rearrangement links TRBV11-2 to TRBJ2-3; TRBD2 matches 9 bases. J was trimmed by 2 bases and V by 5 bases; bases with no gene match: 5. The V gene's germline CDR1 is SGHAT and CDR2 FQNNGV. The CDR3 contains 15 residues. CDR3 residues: CASSGSGSSTDTQYF. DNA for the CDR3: TGTGCCAGCAGCGGTAGCGGGAGTTCCACAGATACGCAGTATTTT. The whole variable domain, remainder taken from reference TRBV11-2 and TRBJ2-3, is EAGVAQSPRYKIIEKRQSVAFWCNPISGHATLYWYQQILGQGPKLLIQFQNNGVVDDSQLPKDRFSAERLKGVDSTLKIQPAKLEDSAVYLCASSGSGSSTDTQYFGPGTRLTVL.

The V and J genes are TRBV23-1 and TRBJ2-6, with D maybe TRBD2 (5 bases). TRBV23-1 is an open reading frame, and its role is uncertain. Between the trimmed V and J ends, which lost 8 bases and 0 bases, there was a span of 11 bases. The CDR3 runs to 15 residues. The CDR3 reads CASGRTCSGANVLTF. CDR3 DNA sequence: TGCGCCAGCGGACGGACTTGCTCTGGGGCCAACGTCCTGACTTTC.

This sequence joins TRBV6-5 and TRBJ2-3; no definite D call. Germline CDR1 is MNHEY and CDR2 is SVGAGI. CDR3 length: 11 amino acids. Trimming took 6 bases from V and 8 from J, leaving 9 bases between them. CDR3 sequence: CASSLLRTQYF. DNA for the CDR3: TGTGCCAGCAGCCTCCTCCGTACGCAGTATTTT.

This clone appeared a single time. In nucleotides, the CDR3 is TGCGCCAGCAGCTCCGGTAGCGCCTACACAGATACGCAGTATTTT. It yields the protein CASSSGSAYTDTQYF. The gene calls are TRBV5-1 and TRBJ2-3, with D possibly matching TRBD2 (5 bases). V was clipped by 3 bases and J by 2 bases, with 13 bases between them. In germline, CDR1 is SGHRS, CDR2 YFSETQ. CDR3 length: 15 amino acids.

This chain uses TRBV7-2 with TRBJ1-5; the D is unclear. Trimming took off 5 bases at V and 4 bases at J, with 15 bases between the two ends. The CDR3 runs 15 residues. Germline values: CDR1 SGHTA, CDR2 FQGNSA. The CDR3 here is CASSPGAGLNQPQHF. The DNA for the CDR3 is TGTGCCAGCAGCCCAGGTGCCGGTTTAAATCAGCCCCAGCATTTT. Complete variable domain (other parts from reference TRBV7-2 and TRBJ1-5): GAGVSQSPSNKVTEKGKDVELRCDPISGHTALYWYRQSLGQGLEFLIYFQGNSAPDKSGLPSDRFSAERTGGSVSTLTIQRTQQEDSAVYLCASSPGAGLNQPQHFGDGTRLSIL.

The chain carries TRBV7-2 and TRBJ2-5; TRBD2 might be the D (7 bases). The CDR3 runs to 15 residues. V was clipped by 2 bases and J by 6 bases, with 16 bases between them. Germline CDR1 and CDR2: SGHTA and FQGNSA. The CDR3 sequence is CASSLSLGGLKTQYF. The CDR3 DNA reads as TGTGCCAGCAGCTTATCCTTGGGGGGGCTAAAGACCCAGTACTTC. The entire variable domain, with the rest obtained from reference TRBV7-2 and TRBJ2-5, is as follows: GAGVSQSPSNKVTEKGKDVELRCDPISGHTALYWYRQSLGQGLEFLIYFQGNSAPDKSGLPSDRFSAERTGGSVSTLTIQRTQQEDSAVYLCASSLSLGGLKTQYFGPGTRLLVL.

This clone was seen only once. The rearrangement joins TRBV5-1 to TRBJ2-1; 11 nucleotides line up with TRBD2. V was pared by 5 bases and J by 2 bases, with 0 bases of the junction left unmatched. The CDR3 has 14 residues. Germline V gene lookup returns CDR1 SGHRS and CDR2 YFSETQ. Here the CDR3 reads CASRGLAAYNEQFF. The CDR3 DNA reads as TGCGCCAGCAGGGGACTAGCGGCCTACAATGAGCAGTTCTTC.

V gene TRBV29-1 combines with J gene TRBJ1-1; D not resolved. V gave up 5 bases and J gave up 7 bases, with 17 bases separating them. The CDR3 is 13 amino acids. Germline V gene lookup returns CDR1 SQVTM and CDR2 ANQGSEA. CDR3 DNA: TGCAGCGTTAACCGGGGAGTAAGCAGTGAAGCTTTCTTT. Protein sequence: CSVNRGVSSEAFF.

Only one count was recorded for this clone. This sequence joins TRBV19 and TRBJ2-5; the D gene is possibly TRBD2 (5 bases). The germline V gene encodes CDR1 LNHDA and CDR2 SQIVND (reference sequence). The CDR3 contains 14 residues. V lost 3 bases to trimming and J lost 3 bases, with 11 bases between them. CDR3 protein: CASSIGLGKETQYF. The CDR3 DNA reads TGTGCCAGTAGTATCGGACTGGGAAAAGAGACCCAGTACTTC.

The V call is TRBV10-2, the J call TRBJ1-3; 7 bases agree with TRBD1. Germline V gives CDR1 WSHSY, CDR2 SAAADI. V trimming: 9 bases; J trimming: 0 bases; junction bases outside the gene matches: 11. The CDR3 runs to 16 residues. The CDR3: CARKTGIFPSGNTIYF. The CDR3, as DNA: TGCGCCAGGAAGACAGGGATATTCCCCTCTGGAAACACCATATATTTT.

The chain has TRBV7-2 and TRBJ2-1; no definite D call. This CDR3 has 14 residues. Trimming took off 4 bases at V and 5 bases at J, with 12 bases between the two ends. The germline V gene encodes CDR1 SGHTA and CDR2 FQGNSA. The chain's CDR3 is CASSSLVRNNEQFF. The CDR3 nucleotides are TGTGCCAGCAGCTCCCTTGTGCGGAACAATGAGCAGTTCTTC.